One sample yielded the 8 T cell receptor beta chains listed below, sequenced in a study of T cell changes during pregnancy in multiple sclerosis. Only in-frame clones appear in the TCRdb table, and some are missing; sequencing was by immunoSEQ multiplex PCR. The top ten clones hold roughly 0.67% of a sample with roughly 38,000 clones, approximately 94% of them seen once. Sequences were derived from CD4+ T cells from peripheral blood mononuclear cells, sampled in the third trimester of pregnancy. These receptors were taken from a female donor with multiple sclerosis, enrolled in a pregnancy study.

The CDR3 reads CASTSGTSDSNEQFF. CDR3 bases: TGTGCCAGCACCTCCGGGACTAGCGATAGCAATGAGCAGTTCTTC. V usage is TRBV2 and J usage is TRBJ2-1; 10 nucleotides agree with TRBD2. The J segment lost 6 bases and the V segment lost 7 bases, leaving 9 bases of the junction unmatched. Per the germline V gene, CDR1 is SNHLY and CDR2 is FYNNEI. The CDR3 covers 15 residues.

The rearrangement joins TRBV29-1 to TRBJ2-1, with 10 bases lining up with TRBD2. The ends lost 6 bases at V and 3 bases at J; junction bases unmatched: 5. Looked up from germline, CDR1 is SQVTM and CDR2 is ANQGSEA. The CDR3 runs to 14 residues. DNA for the CDR3: TGCAGCGTCCTAGCGGGAGTGTTCTACAATGAGCAGTTCTTC. Protein sequence: CSVLAGVFYNEQFF.

The chain combines TRBV9 with TRBJ2-4, with 7 bases matching TRBD1. Germline V lookup: CDR1 SGDLS, CDR2 YYNGEE. The CDR3 loop spans 15 amino acids. Trimming at V came to 0 bases and at J to 9 bases, leaving 9 bases not matched to a gene. CDR3 nucleotide sequence: TGTGCCAGCAGCGTAGAAGGGGGCCGGGGCAGCATTCAGTACTTC. The encoded protein is CASSVEGGRGSIQYF.

The rearrangement joins TRBV7-9 to TRBJ2-7; 11 nucleotides match TRBD1. Germline V gives CDR1 SEHNR, CDR2 FQNEAQ (reference sequence). The J segment lost 12 bases and the V segment lost 1 base, leaving 11 bases of the junction unmatched. The CDR3 has 15 amino acids. In nucleotides, the CDR3 is TGTGCCAGCAGCTTAGACCGGGACAGGGGGGCGCTTCGGTACTTC. It encodes CASSLDRDRGALRYF.

This chain joins TRBV7-2 and TRBJ2-2; tentatively, D is TRBD1 (5 bases). V lost 10 bases and J lost 4, with 13 bases in between. CDR3 size: 13 residues. Germline CDR1 is SGHTA and CDR2 is FQGNSA. The CDR3 coding sequence is TGTGCCACCAGGGCGGTGGGCACCGGGGAGCTGTTTTTT. Translated, it gives CATRAVGTGELFF.

DNA of the CDR3: TGTGCCAGCAGCTCGCTGGGGGGATCCTACGAGCAGTACTTC. Encoded protein: CASSSLGGSYEQYF. The chain employs TRBV7-9 and TRBJ2-7; tentatively, D is TRBD2 (6 bases). There are 14 residues in the CDR3. CDR1 is SEHNR, CDR2 FQNEAQ, per germline (reference sequence). The ends were cut back, 4 bases at V and 1 base at J, with 11 bases in the middle.

The chain carries TRBV7-9 and TRBJ2-2, with D possibly TRBD2 on 5 matching bases. In germline, CDR1 is SEHNR, CDR2 FQNEAQ (reference sequence). The CDR3 is 15 residues long. The germline V and J ends were trimmed by 5 bases and 3 bases, with 13 bases remaining between them. CDR3 loop: CASSPPGIHTGELFF. In DNA form, the CDR3 reads TGTGCCAGCAGCCCCCCCGGGATCCACACCGGGGAGCTGTTTTTT.

The V gene is TRBV15, the J gene TRBJ2-7; D gene ambiguous. This CDR3 spans 14 amino acids. Germline V gene sequence: CDR1 LNHNV, CDR2 YYDKDF (reference sequence). The V end lost 8 bases, the J end lost 1 base, and 15 bases lay between the germline ends. For the CDR3, the DNA is TGTGCCACCTCGATCGGAGCGAGTTCCTACGAGCAGTACTTC. Protein sequence: CATSIGASSYEQYF.